The source of this T cell receptor (beta chain) is a study of cytomegalovirus exposure and HLA in healthy donors. Looking at the study overall: A subsequent analysis stated that the 95 to 150 validation repertoires were run on the same platform as the approximately 610 first-cohort repertoires.

This clone was observed once. Antigen specificity is unknown. The donors were members of the validation cohort comprising over 100 subjects, separate from the roughly 640-subject first cohort. This CDR3 contains 15 residues. V lost 1 base and J lost 8; bases outside the gene matches: 6. The germline V gene encodes CDR1 SGHRS and CDR2 YFSETQ. Profiled with immunoSEQ multiplex PCR; TCRdb holds only in-frame clones, not every one. This sample has roughly 140,000 clones, with approximately 88% found just once. Notes on the study in general: The classifier was said to identify cytomegalovirus status with high specificity and sensitivity. Altogether, some 170 TCR beta chains were recorded as cytomegalovirus-associated.

This sequence was found in a woman aged 18-35 years in good health and CMV-seropositive. Sequencing was done on a sample of PBMCs. This chain links TRBV5-1 with TRBJ2-1; 10 bases match TRBD2. CDR3 sequence reads: CASSLPSGSSDEQFF. The CDR3 DNA reads TGCGCCAGCAGCTTGCCTAGCGGGAGTAGCGATGAGCAGTTCTTC.